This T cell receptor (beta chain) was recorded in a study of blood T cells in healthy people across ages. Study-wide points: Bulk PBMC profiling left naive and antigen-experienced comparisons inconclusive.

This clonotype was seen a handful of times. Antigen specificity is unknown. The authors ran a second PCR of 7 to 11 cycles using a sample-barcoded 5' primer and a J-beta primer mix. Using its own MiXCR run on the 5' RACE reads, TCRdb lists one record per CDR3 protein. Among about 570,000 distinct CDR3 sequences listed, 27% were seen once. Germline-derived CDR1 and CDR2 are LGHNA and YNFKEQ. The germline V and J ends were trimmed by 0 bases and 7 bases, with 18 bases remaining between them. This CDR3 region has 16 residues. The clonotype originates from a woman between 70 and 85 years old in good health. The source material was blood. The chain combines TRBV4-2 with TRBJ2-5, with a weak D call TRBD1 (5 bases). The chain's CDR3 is CASSQDPGLPRGTQYF. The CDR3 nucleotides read TGTGCCAGCAGCCAAGACCCGGGCCTCCCAAGGGGGACCCAGTACTTC.